A single T cell receptor (beta chain) is shown here with its context. This specimen belongs to a study of T cells in Graves' hyperthyroidism and ophthalmopathy. RNA transcripts yielded amplified TCR beta CDR3 regions. With the HTBI primer set, the TCR CDR3 went through a first round of RT-PCR. MiXCR was run by TCRdb on the multiplex PCR reads, yielding one entry per CDR3 protein. The sample has roughly 300,000 distinct CDR3 sequences, approximately 22% seen once. This receptor was obtained from a woman between 50 and 59 years old with Graves' hyperthyroidism. The specimen was blood.

CDR3 nucleotide sequence: TGTGCCAGCAGCCGGGTACTCACCGGGGAGCTGTTTTTT. Encoded protein: CASSRVLTGELFF. The V call is TRBV3-1, the J call TRBJ2-2; D unresolved. Germline CDR1 reads LGHDT; CDR2 reads YNNKEL (reference sequence). CDR3 length: 13 residues. V was clipped by 4 bases and J by 4 bases, with 7 bases between them.